A single sample is the source of the 25 T cell receptor beta chains below, sequenced in a study of cytomegalovirus exposure and HLA in healthy donors (dated by TCRdb to about 2017). Library method: the immunoSEQ multiplex PCR assay. For the multiplex PCR, a mixture combining 60 forward primers for TCR Vbeta segments and 13 reverse primers for TCR Jbeta segments was used. TCRdb stores this immuneACCESS table with in-frame sequences only. Part of the clones is absent; in the studies checked, under half of the shortfall reflects unresolved V genes, and no reason is known for the rest. Present in this sample are roughly 130,000 clones, 80% of which were seen just once. Under 3.5% of the sample goes to the ten largest clones. Sequenced sample: PBMCs. The receptors originated from a male donor in good health and CMV-seronegative.

This clone was seen a single time. The chain links TRBV30 to TRBJ2-5; 9 nucleotides match TRBD1. Per germline, CDR1 GTSNPN and CDR2 SVGIG (reference sequence). V was clipped by 1 base and J by 2 bases; unmatched bases: 5. The CDR3 has 15 amino acids. The CDR3 bases are TGTGCCTGGAGTGGGGGGGGGACAGGGCAAGAGACCCAGTACTTC. Its protein is CAWSGGGTGQETQYF.

This clone was counted a single time. This rearrangement joins TRBV5-1 to TRBJ2-5; weak D call: TRBD2 (7 bases). The germline V gene has CDR1 SGHRS and CDR2 YFSETQ. V was shortened by 2 bases and J by 1 base, with 15 bases between the two germline ends. The CDR3 is made up of 16 amino acids. CDR3: CASSFTGRGPQETQYF. The DNA of the CDR3 is TGCGCCAGCAGCTTTACAGGGAGGGGTCCCCAAGAGACCCAGTACTTC.

V gene TRBV20-1 combines with J gene TRBJ1-2; D perhaps matches TRBD1 (5 bases). Germline-derived CDR1 and CDR2 are DFQATT and SNEGSKA (reference sequence). The CDR3 extends over 10 amino acids. V shed 5 bases and J shed 8 bases, with 9 bases lying between them. The CDR3 DNA is TGCAGTGCTGAGGGACTGGGCTACACCTTC. This sequence encodes CSAEGLGYTF.

The chain is built from TRBV15 and TRBJ1-2, with no clear D. This CDR3 spans 15 amino acids. V lost 3 bases and J lost 4, with 15 bases in between. CDR1 is LNHNV, CDR2 YYDKDF, per germline (reference sequence). Here the CDR3 reads CATSRAGGQSYGYTF. DNA for the CDR3: TGTGCCACCAGCAGGGCTGGAGGGCAGAGCTATGGCTACACCTTC.

This clone was seen a handful of times. The rearrangement joins TRBV30 to TRBJ1-5; D possibly corresponds to TRBD1 (6 bases). CDR3 length: 14 amino acids. Germline lookup yields CDR1 GTSNPN and CDR2 SVGIG (reference sequence). The V end was cut by 3 bases, the J end by 5 bases, with 14 bases between. The CDR3 reads CAWRPTGRDQPQHF. The CDR3 DNA reads TGTGCCTGGAGGCCCACAGGGAGGGATCAGCCCCAGCATTTT.

The chain links TRBV7-8 to TRBJ2-3, with TRBD1 matching 8 bases. The CDR3 totals 18 residues. V shed 4 bases, J shed 4 bases, and the junction held 16 bases outside the gene matches. Germline CDR1 is SGHVS and CDR2 is FQNEAQ. The chain's CDR3 is CASSSPVADRAVADTQYF. In DNA form, the CDR3 reads TGTGCCAGCAGCTCCCCGGTTGCGGACAGGGCAGTAGCAGATACGCAGTATTTT.

CDR3 bases: TGTGCCAGCAGCCCAACAGGGGGTAGTACTGAAGCTTTCTTT. The encoded protein is CASSPTGGSTEAFF. This sequence joins TRBV9 and TRBJ1-1; TRBD1 matches at 8 bases. With V trimmed by 4 bases and J by 5 bases, 7 bases remained unmatched. The CDR3 has 14 residues. Germline CDR1 is SGDLS and CDR2 is YYNGEE.

This clone was observed a single time. The V call is TRBV6-6, the J call TRBJ1-1; 10 bases are a match to TRBD1. Germline-derived CDR1 and CDR2 are MNHNY and SVGAGI (reference sequence). V shed 11 bases, J shed 5 bases, and the junction held 8 bases outside the gene matches. The CDR3 runs 13 residues. The CDR3 DNA follows: TGTGCCTCACAGAGGACAGGGGGGACTGAAGCTTTCTTT. As protein: CASQRTGGTEAFF.

V usage is TRBV6-1 and J usage is TRBJ1-1; 7 bases are a match to TRBD1. The CDR3 consists of 14 residues. Germline V lookup: CDR1 MNHNS, CDR2 SASEGT. V lost 7 bases, J lost 5 bases, and 10 bases stayed unmatched. This CDR3 reads CASTPTGILTEAFF. CDR3 in DNA: TGTGCCAGCACCCCGACAGGGATATTAACTGAAGCTTTCTTT.

The chain joins TRBV28 to TRBJ2-7, with 7 bases matching TRBD2. The CDR3 contains 13 residues. Germline loops: CDR1 MDHEN, CDR2 SYDVKM. Unmatched junction bases numbered 3, after V lost 5 bases and J lost 2 bases. Written as DNA, the CDR3 is TGTGCCAGCAGTGGACTAGTTACCTACGAGCAGTACTTC. This gives the protein CASSGLVTYEQYF.

This sequence joins TRBV28 and TRBJ1-1; possible D gene TRBD1, 5 bases. The CDR3 sequence is 14 residues long. Germline V CDR1 and CDR2: MDHEN, SYDVKM. V was trimmed by 6 bases and J by 4 bases, leaving 15 bases between them. The CDR3 DNA is TGTGCCAGCAGCCGGACACCTTGGGGCACTGAAGCTTTCTTT. Its protein product is CASSRTPWGTEAFF.

In its sample, this clone was seen a few times. This chain links TRBV11-2 with TRBJ2-2; 8 positions agree with TRBD2. The V gene end was trimmed by 1 base and the J gene end by 6 bases; junction bases not matched to a gene: 7. This CDR3 is built from 16 residues. Germline CDR1 is SGHAT and CDR2 is FQNNGV. The CDR3: CASSLGAGGYSGELFF. Written as DNA, the CDR3 is TGTGCCAGCAGCTTAGGGGCGGGGGGCTATTCCGGGGAGCTGTTTTTT.

The rearrangement joins TRBV4-2 to TRBJ1-1; D not certain. In germline, CDR1 is LGHNA, CDR2 YNFKEQ. The ends were cut back, 7 bases at V and 4 bases at J, with 16 bases in the middle. The CDR3 has 14 residues. CDR3 DNA: TGTGCCAGCAACAGCCACCTCTGGGCCACTGAAGCTTTCTTT. This codes for CASNSHLWATEAFF.

The rearrangement joins TRBV11-2 to TRBJ1-6; D is perhaps TRBD1 (5 bases). V lost 1 base and J lost 7, with 11 bases in between. This CDR3 comprises 15 residues. Germline CDR1 and CDR2: SGHAT and FQNNGV. CDR3 protein: CASSLAGHGNSPLHF. The CDR3 nucleotides read TGTGCCAGCAGCTTAGCAGGGCATGGCAATTCACCCCTCCACTTT.

The chain employs TRBV28 and TRBJ1-2; D not resolved. CDR3 size: 13 residues. The germline V and J ends were trimmed by 7 bases and 4 bases, with 13 bases remaining between them. CDR1 and CDR2 from the germline V gene are MDHEN and SYDVKM. DNA of the CDR3: TGTGCCAGCACCTGGGGAGATCGCTATGGCTACACCTTC. This codes for CASTWGDRYGYTF.

The genes are TRBV29-1 and TRBJ2-1; TRBD2 might be the D (5 bases). The germline V gene encodes CDR1 SQVTM and CDR2 ANQGSEA. The CDR3 covers 15 residues. Trimming shortened V by 0 bases and J by 4 bases, and 13 bases separated the two germline ends. CDR3 in DNA: TGCAGCGTTGAAGAAGTGGGAGTGGGGTACAATGAGCAGTTCTTC. Its translation is CSVEEVGVGYNEQFF.

The V gene is TRBV9, the J gene TRBJ2-7, with a possible D match to TRBD2 (5 bases). The CDR3 is 13 amino acids. V lost 0 bases and J lost 3, with 7 bases in between. Germline assignment: CDR1 SGDLS and CDR2 YYNGEE. DNA of the CDR3: TGTGCCAGCAGCGTAGGGGAGTTCTACGAGCAGTACTTC. Translating gives CASSVGEFYEQYF.

The gene calls are TRBV27 and TRBJ2-7; a weak D match, TRBD2 (5 bases). The germline CDR1 and CDR2 sequences are MNHEY and SMNVEV (reference sequence). V was shortened by 0 bases and J by 2 bases, with 8 bases between the two germline ends. This CDR3 is built from 14 residues. CDR3 protein: CASSLSTRAYEQYF. For the CDR3, the DNA is TGTGCCAGCAGTTTATCAACTAGGGCCTACGAGCAGTACTTC.

The J gene is TRBJ1-4, the V gene TRBV5-1; D gene ambiguous. The germline V gene encodes CDR1 SGHRS and CDR2 YFSETQ. The V gene lost 0 bases and the J gene lost 7 bases, with 13 bases spanning the gap. CDR3 length: 15 residues. CDR3 protein: CASSLGATSGEKLFF. CDR3 DNA: TGCGCCAGCAGCTTGGGTGCGACTTCTGGTGAAAAACTGTTTTTT.

This chain uses TRBV11-2 with TRBJ2-7, with D perhaps TRBD2 (6 bases). The V end was cut by 1 base, the J end by 5 bases, with 12 bases between. From germline, CDR1 is SGHAT and CDR2 FQNNGV. This CDR3 has 14 residues. The CDR3 sequence is CASSLGRWGDEQYF. CDR3 DNA sequence: TGTGCCAGCAGCTTAGGGCGGTGGGGGGACGAGCAGTACTTC.

V usage is TRBV5-1 and J usage is TRBJ1-1, with 9 bases matching TRBD1. This CDR3 is built from 19 residues. The germline CDR1 and CDR2 sequences are SGHRS and YFSETQ. The V and J ends lost 0 bases and 2 bases, in that order; junction bases with no gene match: 14. The CDR3 DNA sequence: TGCGCCAGCAGCTTGGGTTTAGGTTTGGACAGGGGTGGTAACACTGAAGCTTTCTTT. Translated: CASSLGLGLDRGGNTEAFF. Full variable domain (outside the CDR3, taken from reference TRBV5-1 and TRBJ1-1): KAGVTQTPRYLIKTRGQQVTLSCSPISGHRSVSWYQQTPGQGLQFLFEYFSETQRNKGNFPGRFSGRQFSNSRSEMNVSTLELGDSALYLCASSLGLGLDRGGNTEAFFGQGTRLTVV.

This clone was picked up a small number of times. The J gene is TRBJ1-5, the V gene TRBV7-8; D is possibly TRBD1 (5 bases). Germline assignment: CDR1 SGHVS and CDR2 FQNEAQ. The CDR3 is 13 amino acids. V dropped 3 bases and J dropped 7 bases, with 10 bases sitting between them. CDR3 coding DNA: TGTGCCAGCAGCTTGGCAGGGCACCAGCCCCAGCATTTT. Protein product: CASSLAGHQPQHF.

The chain joins TRBV27 to TRBJ1-1; D uncertain. Germline-derived CDR1 and CDR2 are MNHEY and SMNVEV (reference sequence). V was trimmed by 5 bases and J by 0 bases, leaving 7 bases between them. This CDR3 is built from 13 residues. DNA for the CDR3: TGTGCCAGCAGTCTAACAGTGAACACTGAAGCTTTCTTT. It translates to CASSLTVNTEAFF.

This rearrangement joins TRBV28 to TRBJ2-5, with a weak D call TRBD1 (6 bases). Matching the DNA end better, TRBJ2-7 makes the J call doubtful. Germline assignment: CDR1 MDHEN and CDR2 SYDVKM. The CDR3 covers 12 residues. The CDR3 nucleotides read TGTGCCAGCAGACAACAGGGATTCGAGCAGTACTTC. Translating it yields CASRQQGFEQYF.

The V and J genes are TRBV6-5 and TRBJ2-3, with no clear D. V was shortened by 4 bases and J by 1 base, with 6 bases between the two germline ends. The CDR3 sequence is 13 residues long. CDR1 is MNHEY and CDR2 is SVGAGI in the germline V gene. The CDR3 DNA is TGTGCCAGCAGTTCCCCAGGCACAGATACGCAGTATTTT. Translation gives CASSSPGTDTQYF.